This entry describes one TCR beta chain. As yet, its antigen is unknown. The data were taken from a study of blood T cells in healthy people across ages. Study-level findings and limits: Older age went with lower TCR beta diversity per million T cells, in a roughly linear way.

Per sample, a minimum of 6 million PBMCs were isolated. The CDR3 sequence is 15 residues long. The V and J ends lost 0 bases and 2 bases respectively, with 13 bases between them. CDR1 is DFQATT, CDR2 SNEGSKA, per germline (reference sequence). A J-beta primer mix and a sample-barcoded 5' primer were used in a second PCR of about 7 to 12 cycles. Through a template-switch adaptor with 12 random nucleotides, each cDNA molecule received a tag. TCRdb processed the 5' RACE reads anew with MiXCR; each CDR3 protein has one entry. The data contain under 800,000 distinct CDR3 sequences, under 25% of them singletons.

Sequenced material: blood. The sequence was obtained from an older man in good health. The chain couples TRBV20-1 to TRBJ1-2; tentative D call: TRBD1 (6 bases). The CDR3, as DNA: TGCAGTGCTAGAGATGGCACAGGGACCAACTATGGCTACACCTTC. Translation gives CSARDGTGTNYGYTF.